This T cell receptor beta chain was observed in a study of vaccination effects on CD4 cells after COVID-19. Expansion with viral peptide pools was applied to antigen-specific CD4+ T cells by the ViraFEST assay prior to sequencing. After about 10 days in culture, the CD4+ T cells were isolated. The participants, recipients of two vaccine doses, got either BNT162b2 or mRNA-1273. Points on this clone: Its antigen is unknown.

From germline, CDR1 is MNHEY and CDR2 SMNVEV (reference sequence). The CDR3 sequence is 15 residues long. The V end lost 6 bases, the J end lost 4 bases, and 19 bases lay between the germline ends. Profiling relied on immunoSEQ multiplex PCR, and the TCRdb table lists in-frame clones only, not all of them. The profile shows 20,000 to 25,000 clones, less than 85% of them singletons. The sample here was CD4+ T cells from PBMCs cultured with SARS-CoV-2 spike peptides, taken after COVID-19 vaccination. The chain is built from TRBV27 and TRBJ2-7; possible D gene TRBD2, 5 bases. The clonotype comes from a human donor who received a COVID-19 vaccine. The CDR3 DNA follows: TGTGCCAGCAGAGAAGGGCCCGGAGGAGTTTACGAGCAGTACTTC. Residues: CASREGPGGVYEQYF.